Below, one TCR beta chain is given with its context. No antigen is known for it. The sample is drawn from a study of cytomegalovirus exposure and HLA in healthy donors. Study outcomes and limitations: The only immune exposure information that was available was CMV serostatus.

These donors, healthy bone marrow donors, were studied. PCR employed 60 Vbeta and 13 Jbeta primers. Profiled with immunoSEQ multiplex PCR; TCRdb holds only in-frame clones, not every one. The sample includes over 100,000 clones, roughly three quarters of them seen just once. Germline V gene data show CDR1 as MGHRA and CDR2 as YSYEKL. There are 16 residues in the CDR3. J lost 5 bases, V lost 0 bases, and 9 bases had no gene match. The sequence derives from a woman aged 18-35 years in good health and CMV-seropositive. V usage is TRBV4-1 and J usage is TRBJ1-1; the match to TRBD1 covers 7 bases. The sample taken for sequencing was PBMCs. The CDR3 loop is CASSQEGTGVMTEAFF. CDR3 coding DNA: TGCGCCAGCAGCCAAGAAGGTACAGGGGTTATGACTGAAGCTTTCTTT.